The rows below give T cell receptor beta chains drawn from one sample of a study of cytomegalovirus exposure and HLA in healthy donors. Here immunoSEQ multiplex PCR was the method, and the copy in TCRdb shows in-frame clones only, minus some. This table has fewer than 80,000 clones, under 80% appearing once. The specimen sequenced was PBMCs. These receptors were taken from a woman aged 25 to 39 in good health and CMV-seronegative. Both conserved end residues are part of each CDR3. The D gene is left open where the match is weak. Clone size is given for some rows only: seen once, a few or many times, or a class if the clone is expanded.

few,TRBV7-9,14,-,TRBJ2-7,TGTGCCAGCAGCCCCTCGTTTCGGGAGTACGAGCAGTACTTC,CASSPSFREYEQYF
once,TRBV28,16,TRBD2,TRBJ2-3,TGTGCCAGCGGTGGGACTAGCGGGGATAGCACAGATACGCAGTATTTT,CASGGTSGDSTDTQYF
-,TRBV5-6,14,-,TRBJ2-7,TGTGCCAGCAGCCGCCTCGGAGGGGAAAGCGAGCAGTACTTC,CASSRLGGESEQYF
-,TRBV9,16,TRBD2,TRBJ2-2,TGTGCCAGCAGCGTAGGGGTAGGGGAGGGTACCGGGGAGCTGTTTTTT,CASSVGVGEGTGELFF
-,TRBV19,11,TRBD1,TRBJ1-2,TGTGCCAGCTGGACAGGGAATGGCTACACCTTC,CASWTGNGYTF
-,TRBV11-1,13,-,TRBJ2-1,TGTGCCAGCAGACGAAACTTAGACAATGAGCAGTTCTTC,CASRRNLDNEQFF
-,TRBV27,17,TRBD1,TRBJ1-2,TGTGCCAGCAGGTCCCTCGGGACAGGGGGCTCTTTAGGTGGCTACACCTTC,CASRSLGTGGSLGGYTF
-,TRBV5-1,14,-,TRBJ1-4,TGCGCCAGCAGCCCGGACAGCACTAATGAAAAACTGTTTTTT,CASSPDSTNEKLFF
once,TRBV12-5,20,-,TRBJ2-1,TGTGCTAGTGGTTTGGTTGTGGGGGCGACAAGTCGGGACTCCTACAATGAGCAGTTCTTC,CASGLVVGATSRDSYNEQFF
-,TRBV7-9,17,-,TRBJ2-1,TGTGCCAGCAGTCCCGCGGTAGCGGCCTTGCCGGGGGATGAGCAGTTCTTC,CASSPAVAALPGDEQFF
-,TRBV28,16,-,TRBJ1-1,TGTGCCAGCTTCTCCCCCCCCCGACAGAGAACAATTGAAGCTTTCTTT,CASFSPPRQRTIEAFF
-,TRBV5-1,14,-,TRBJ1-1,TGCGCCAGCAGCTTGGCCGCAGGCCTTCTCGGAGCTTTCTTT,CASSLAAGLLGAFF
-,TRBV5-1,14,-,TRBJ2-5,TGCGCCAGCAGCTTGGGGACAGACCAAGAGACCCAGTACTTC,CASSLGTDQETQYF
-,TRBV6-5,15,TRBD2,TRBJ2-2,TGTGCCAGCAGTTACACCGGGGGGAGCACCGGGGAGCTGTTTTTT,CASSYTGGSTGELFF
-,TRBV2,15,TRBD2,TRBJ2-7,TGTGCCAGCAGAGAGGGAGCGGGAGGGCCTTACGAGCAGTACTTC,CASREGAGGPYEQYF
-,TRBV28,12,-,TRBJ1-1,TGTGCCAGCAGTTTAGCGGGAGTTGAGGCTTTCTTT,CASSLAGVEAFF
-,TRBV27,16,TRBD1,TRBJ1-2,TGTGCCAGCAGTTTATTGGCAGGGGGCATGGGCTATGGCTACACCTTC,CASSLLAGGMGYGYTF
-,TRBV15,15,TRBD1,TRBJ2-5,TGTGCCACCCGCCGGGACAGGGGGCTTCAAGAGACCCAGTACTTC,CATRRDRGLQETQYF